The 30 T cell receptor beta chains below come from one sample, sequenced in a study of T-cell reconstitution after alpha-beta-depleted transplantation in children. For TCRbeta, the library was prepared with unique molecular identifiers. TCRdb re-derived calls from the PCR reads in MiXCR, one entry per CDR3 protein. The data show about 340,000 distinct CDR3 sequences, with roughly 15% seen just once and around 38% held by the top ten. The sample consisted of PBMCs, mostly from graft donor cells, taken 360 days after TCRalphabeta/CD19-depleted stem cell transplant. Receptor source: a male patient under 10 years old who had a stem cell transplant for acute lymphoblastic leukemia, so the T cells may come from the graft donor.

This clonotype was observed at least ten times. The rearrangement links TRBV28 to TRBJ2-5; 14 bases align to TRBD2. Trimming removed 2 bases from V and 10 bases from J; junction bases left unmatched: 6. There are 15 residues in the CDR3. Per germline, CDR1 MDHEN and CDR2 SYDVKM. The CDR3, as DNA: TGTGCCAGCAGTTTAGTGGGACTAGCGGGAGCTAGCCAGTACTTC. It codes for CASSLVGLAGASQYF.

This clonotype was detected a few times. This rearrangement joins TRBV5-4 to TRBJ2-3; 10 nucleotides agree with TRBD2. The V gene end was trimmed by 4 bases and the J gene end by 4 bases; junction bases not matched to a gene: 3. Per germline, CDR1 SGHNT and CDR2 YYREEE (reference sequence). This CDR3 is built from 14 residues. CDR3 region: CASSTGLAPDTQYF. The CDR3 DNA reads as TGTGCCAGCAGCACGGGACTAGCGCCAGATACGCAGTATTTT. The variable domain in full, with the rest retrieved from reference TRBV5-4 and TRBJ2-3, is ETGVTQSPTHLIKTRGQQVTLRCSSQSGHNTVSWYQQALGQGPQFIFQYYREEENGRGNFPPRFSGLQFPNYSSELNVNALELDDSALYLCASSTGLAPDTQYFGPGTRLTVL.

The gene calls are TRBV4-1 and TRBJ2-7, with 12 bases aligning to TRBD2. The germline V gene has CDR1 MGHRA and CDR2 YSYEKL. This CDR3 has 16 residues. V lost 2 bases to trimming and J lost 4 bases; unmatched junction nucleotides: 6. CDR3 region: CASSQTRTSGIYEQYF. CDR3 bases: TGCGCCAGCAGCCAAACCCGGACTAGCGGGATTTACGAGCAGTACTTC.

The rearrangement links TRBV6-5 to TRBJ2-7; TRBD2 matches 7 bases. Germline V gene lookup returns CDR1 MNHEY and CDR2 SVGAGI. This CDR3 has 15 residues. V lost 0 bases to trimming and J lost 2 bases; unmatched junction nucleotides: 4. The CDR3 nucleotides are TGTGCCAGCAGTTACTCGGGGGGGACCCCCTACGAGCAGTACTTC. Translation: CASSYSGGTPYEQYF.

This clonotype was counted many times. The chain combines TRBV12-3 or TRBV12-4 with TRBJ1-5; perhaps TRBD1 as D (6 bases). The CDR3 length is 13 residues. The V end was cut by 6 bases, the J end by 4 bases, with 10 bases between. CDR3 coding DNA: TGTGCCAGCAGCCCACAGGGTAATCAGCCCCAGCATTTT. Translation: CASSPQGNQPQHF.

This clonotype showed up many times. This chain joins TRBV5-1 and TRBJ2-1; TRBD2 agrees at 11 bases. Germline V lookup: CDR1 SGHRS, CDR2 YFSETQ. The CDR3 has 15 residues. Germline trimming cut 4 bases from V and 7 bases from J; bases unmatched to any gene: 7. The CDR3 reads CASSAGLAGVNEQFF. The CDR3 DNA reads TGCGCCAGCAGCGCCGGACTAGCGGGCGTTAATGAGCAGTTCTTC.

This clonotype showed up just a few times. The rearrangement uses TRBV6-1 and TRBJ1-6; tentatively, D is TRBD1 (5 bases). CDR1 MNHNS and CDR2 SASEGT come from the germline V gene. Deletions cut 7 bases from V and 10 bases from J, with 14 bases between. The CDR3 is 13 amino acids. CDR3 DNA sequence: TGTGCCAGCAAGGTCGGTGGGACCTCACCCCTCCACTTT. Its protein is CASKVGGTSPLHF.

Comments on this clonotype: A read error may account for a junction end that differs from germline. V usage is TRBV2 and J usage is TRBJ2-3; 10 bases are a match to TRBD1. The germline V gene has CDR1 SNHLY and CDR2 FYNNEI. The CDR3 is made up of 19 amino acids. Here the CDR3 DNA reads TGTACCAGCAGAACCGGGACAGGGGCACCTCCTTCCTTCACAGATACGCAGTATTTT. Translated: CTSRTGTGAPPSFTDTQYF.

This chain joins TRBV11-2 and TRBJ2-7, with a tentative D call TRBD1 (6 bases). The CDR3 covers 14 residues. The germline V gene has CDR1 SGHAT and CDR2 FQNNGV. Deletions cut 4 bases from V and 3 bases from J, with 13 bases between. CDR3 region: CASSSWTADYEQYF. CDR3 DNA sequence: TGTGCCAGCAGCTCCTGGACAGCTGACTACGAGCAGTACTTC.

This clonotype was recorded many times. For the CDR3, the DNA is TGTGCCACCAGCAGTTGGGGGAGCAATCAGCCCCAGCATTTT. Translated, it gives CATSSWGSNQPQHF. This chain connects TRBV15 to TRBJ1-5; D might be TRBD1 (5 bases). This CDR3 comprises 14 residues. The V and J ends lost 3 bases and 1 base respectively, with 7 bases between them. From germline, CDR1 is LNHNV and CDR2 YYDKDF (reference sequence). The whole variable domain, filled in from reference TRBV15 and TRBJ1-5, reads DAMVIQNPRYQVTQFGKPVTLSCSQTLNHNVMYWYQQKSSQAPKLLFHYYDKDFNNEADTPDNFQSRRPNTSFCFLDIRSPGLGDTAMYLCATSSWGSNQPQHFGDGTRLSIL.

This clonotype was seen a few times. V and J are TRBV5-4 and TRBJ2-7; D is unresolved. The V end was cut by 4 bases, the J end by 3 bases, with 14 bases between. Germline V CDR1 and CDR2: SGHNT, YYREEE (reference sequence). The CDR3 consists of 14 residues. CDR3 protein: CASSPGGRNYEQYF. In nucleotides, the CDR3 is TGTGCCAGCAGCCCCGGCGGCAGGAACTACGAGCAGTACTTC.

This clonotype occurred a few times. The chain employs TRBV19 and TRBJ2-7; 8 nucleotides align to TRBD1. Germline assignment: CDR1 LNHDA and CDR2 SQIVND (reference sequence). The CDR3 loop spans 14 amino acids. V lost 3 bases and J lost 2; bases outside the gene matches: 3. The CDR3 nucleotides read TGTGCCAGTAGTATGGGGACAGGTCCCTACGAGCAGTACTTC. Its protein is CASSMGTGPYEQYF.

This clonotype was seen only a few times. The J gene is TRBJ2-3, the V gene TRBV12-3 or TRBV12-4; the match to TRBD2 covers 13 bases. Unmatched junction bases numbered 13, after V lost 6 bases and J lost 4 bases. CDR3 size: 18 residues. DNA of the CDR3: TGTGCCAGCAGCTTCCCACCGGGACTAGCGGGATGGTCAGATACGCAGTATTTT. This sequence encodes CASSFPPGLAGWSDTQYF.

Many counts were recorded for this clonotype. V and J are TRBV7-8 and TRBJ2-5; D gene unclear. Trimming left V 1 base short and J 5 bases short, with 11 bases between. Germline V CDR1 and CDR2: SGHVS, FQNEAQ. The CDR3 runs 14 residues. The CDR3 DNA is TGTGCCAGCAGCTTAGGTGGCGCTCTGGAGACCCAGTACTTC. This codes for CASSLGGALETQYF.

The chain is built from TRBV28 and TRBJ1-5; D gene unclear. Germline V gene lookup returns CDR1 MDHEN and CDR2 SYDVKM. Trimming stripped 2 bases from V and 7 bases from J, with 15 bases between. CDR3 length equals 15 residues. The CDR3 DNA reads TGTGCCAGCAGTTTACCCGTTTTGGGAGTCCAGCCCCAGCATTTT. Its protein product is CASSLPVLGVQPQHF.

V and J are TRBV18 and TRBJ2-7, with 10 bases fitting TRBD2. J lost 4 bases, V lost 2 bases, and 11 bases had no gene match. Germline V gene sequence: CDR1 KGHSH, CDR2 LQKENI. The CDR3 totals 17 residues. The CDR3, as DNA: TGTGCCAGCTCACCATGGGTAGGGCTAGCGGGAGATTACGAGCAGTACTTC. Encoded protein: CASSPWVGLAGDYEQYF.

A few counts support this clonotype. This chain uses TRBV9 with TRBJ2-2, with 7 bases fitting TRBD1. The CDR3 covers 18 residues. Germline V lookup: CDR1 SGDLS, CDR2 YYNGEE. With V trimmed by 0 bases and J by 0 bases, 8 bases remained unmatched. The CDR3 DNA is TGTGCCAGCAGCGTAGGACAGGGCCAATACGCGAACACCGGGGAGCTGTTTTTT. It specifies CASSVGQGQYANTGELFF.

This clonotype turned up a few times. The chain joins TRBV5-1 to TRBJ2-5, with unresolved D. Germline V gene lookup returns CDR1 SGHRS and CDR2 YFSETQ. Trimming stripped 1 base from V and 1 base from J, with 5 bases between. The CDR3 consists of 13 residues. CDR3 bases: TGCGCCAGCAGCTTGTTCAGCCAAGAGACCCAGTACTTC. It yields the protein CASSLFSQETQYF. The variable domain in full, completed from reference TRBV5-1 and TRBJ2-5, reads KAGVTQTPRYLIKTRGQQVTLSCSPISGHRSVSWYQQTPGQGLQFLFEYFSETQRNKGNFPGRFSGRQFSNSRSEMNVSTLELGDSALYLCASSLFSQETQYFGPGTRLLVL.

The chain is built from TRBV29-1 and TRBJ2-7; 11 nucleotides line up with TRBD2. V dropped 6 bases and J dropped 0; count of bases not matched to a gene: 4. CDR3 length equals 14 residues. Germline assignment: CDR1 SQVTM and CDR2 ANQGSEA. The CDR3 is CSVRLAGSSYEQYF. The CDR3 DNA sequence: TGCAGCGTCAGACTAGCGGGAAGCTCCTACGAGCAGTACTTC.

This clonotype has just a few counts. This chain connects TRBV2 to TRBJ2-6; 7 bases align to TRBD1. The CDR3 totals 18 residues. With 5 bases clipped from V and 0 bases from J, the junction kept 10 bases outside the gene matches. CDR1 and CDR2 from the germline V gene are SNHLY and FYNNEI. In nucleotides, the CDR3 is TGTGCCAGCAGTTTCCCCCGGGACAGAGACTCTGGGGCCAACGTCCTGACTTTC. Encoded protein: CASSFPRDRDSGANVLTF. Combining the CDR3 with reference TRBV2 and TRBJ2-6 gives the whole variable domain EPEVTQTPSHQVTQMGQEVILRCVPISNHLYFYWYRQILGQKVEFLVSFYNNEISEKSEIFDDQFSVERPDGSNFTLKIRSTKLEDSAMYFCASSFPRDRDSGANVLTFGAGSRLTVL.

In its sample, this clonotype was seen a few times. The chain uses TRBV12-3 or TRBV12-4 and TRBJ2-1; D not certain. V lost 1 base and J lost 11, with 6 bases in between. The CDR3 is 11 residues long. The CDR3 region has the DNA TGTGCCAGCAGTTTAGGGATCCAGCAGTTCTTC. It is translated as CASSLGIQQFF.

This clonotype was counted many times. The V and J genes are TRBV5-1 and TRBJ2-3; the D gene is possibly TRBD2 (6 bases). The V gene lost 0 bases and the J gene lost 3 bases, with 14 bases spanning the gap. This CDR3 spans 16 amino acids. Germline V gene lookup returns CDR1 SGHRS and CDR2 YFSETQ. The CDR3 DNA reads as TGCGCCAGCAGCTTGGAAGGGGCGGCGGGGACAGATACGCAGTATTTT. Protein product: CASSLEGAAGTDTQYF.

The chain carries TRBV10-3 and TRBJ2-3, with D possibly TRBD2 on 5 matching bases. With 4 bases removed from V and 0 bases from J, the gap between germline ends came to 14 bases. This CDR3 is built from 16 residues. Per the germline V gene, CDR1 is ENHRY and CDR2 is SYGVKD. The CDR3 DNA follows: TGTGCCATCAGTGGCAGATGGGCGGGCAGCACAGATACGCAGTATTTT. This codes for CAISGRWAGSTDTQYF.

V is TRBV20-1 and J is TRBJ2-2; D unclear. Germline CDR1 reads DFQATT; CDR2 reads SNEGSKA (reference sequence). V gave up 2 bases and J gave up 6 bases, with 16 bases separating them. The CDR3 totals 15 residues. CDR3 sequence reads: CSARPDINGAGELFF. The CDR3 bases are TGCAGTGCTAGACCTGACATCAATGGGGCCGGGGAGCTGTTTTTT.

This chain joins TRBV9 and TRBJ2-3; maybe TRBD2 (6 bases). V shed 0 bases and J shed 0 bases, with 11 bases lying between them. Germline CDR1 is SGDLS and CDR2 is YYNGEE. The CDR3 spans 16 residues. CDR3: CASSVDWEASTDTQYF. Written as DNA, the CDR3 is TGTGCCAGCAGCGTAGACTGGGAGGCAAGCACAGATACGCAGTATTTT.

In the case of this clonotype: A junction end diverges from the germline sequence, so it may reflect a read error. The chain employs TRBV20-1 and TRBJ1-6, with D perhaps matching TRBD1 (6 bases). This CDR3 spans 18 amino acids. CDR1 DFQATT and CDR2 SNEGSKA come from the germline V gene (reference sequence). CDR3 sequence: CSVSIQGRPSSHNSPLHF. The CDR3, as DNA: TGCAGTGTTAGCATACAGGGTCGGCCAAGCTCCCATAATTCACCCCTCCACTTT.

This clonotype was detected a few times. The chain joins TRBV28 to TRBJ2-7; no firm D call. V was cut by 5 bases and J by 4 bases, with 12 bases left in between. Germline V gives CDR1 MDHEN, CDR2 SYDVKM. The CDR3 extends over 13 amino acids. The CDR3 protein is CASSITARYEQYF. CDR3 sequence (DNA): TGTGCCAGCAGTATCACCGCGAGGTACGAGCAGTACTTC.

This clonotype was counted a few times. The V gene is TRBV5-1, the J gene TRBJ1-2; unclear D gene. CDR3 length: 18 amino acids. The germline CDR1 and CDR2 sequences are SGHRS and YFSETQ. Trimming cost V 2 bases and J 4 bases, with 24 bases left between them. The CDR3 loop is CASSLEPQAARPFYGYTF. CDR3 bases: TGCGCCAGCAGCTTAGAGCCTCAGGCGGCTCGCCCATTCTATGGCTACACCTTC.

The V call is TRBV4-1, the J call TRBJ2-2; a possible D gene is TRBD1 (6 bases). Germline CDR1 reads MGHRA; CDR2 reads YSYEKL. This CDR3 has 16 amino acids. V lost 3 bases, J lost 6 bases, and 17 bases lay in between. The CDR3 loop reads CASSHLQGRVPGELFF. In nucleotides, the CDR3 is TGCGCCAGCAGCCATCTACAGGGAAGGGTTCCCGGGGAGCTGTTTTTT.

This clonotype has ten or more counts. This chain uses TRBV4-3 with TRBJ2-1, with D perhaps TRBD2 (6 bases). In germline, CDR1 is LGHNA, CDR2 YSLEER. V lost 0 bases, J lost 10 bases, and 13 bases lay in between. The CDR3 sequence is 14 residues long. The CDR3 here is CASSQEGTGGEQFF. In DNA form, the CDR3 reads TGCGCCAGCAGCCAAGAAGGGACCGGAGGGGAGCAGTTCTTC.